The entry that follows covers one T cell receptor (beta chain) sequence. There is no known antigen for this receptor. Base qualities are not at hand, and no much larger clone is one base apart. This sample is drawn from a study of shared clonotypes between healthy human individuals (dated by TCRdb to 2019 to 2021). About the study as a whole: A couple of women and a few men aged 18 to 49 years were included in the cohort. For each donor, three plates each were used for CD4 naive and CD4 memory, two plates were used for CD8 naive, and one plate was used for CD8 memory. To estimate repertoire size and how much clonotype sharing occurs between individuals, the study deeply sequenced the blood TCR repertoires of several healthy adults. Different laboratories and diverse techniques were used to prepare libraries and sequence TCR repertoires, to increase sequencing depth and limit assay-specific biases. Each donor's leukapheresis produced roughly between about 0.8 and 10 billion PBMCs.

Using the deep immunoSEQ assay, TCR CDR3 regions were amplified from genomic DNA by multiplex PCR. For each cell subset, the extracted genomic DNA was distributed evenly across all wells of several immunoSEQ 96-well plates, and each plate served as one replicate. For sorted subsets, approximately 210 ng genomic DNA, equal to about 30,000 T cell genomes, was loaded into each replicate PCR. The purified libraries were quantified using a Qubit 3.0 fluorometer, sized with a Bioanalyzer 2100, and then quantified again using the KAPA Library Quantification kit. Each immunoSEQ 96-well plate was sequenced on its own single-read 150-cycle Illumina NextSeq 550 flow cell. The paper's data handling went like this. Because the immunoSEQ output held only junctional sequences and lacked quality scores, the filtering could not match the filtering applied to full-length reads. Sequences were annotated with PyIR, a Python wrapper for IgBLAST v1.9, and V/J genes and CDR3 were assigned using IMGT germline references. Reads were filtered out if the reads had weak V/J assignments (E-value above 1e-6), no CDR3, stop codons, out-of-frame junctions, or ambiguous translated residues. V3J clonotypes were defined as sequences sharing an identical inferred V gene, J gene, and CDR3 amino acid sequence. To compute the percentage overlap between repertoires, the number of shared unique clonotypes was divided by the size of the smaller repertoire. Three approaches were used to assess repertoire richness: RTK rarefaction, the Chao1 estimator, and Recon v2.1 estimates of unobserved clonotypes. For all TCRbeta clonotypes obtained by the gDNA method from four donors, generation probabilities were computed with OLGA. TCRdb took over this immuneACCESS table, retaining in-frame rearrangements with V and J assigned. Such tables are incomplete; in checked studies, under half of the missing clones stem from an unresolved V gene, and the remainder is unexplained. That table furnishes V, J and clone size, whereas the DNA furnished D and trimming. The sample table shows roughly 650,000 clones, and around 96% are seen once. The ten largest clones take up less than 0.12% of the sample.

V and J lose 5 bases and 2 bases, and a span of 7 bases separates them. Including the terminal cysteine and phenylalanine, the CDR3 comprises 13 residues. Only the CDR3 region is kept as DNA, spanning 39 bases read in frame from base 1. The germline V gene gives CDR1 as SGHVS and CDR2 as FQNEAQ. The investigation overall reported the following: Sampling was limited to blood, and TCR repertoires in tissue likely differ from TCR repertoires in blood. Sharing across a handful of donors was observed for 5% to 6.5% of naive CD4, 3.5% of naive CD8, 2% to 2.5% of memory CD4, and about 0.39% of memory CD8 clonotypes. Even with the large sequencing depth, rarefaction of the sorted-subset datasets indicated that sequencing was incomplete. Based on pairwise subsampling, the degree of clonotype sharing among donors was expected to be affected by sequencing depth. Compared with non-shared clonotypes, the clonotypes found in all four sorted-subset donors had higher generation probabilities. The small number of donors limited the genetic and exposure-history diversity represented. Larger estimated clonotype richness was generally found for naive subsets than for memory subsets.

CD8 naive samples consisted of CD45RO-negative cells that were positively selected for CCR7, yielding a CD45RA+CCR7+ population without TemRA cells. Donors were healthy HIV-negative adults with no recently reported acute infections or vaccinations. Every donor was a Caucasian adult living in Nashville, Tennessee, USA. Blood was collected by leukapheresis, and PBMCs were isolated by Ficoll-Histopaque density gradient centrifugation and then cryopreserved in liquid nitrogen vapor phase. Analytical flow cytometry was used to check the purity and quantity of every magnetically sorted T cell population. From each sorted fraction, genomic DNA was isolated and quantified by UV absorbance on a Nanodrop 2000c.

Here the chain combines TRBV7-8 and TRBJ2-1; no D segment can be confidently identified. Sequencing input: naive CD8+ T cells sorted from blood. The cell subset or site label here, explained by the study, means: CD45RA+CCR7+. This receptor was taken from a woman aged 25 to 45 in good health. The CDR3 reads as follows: CASSTRTYNEQFF. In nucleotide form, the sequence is TGTGCCAGCAGCACACGGACCTACAATGAGCAGTTCTTC.